This TCR beta chain was retrieved from a study of blood T cells in healthy people across ages. Then a second PCR, running about 7 to 11 cycles, was carried out with a sample-barcoded 5' primer and a J-beta primer mix. TCRdb reanalysed the 5' RACE reads using MiXCR and keeps one entry per CDR3 protein. The sample lists around 990,000 distinct CDR3 sequences, less than 45% occurring once. V was shortened by 3 bases and J by 2 bases, with 11 bases between the two germline ends. The CDR3 length is 14 residues. This TCR derives from a young man in good health. The sequenced sample consisted of blood. The chain has TRBV12-3 or TRBV12-4 and TRBJ2-7; D is uncertain. The CDR3 loop is CASSFSSPTYEQYF. The CDR3 DNA is TGTGCCAGCAGTTTTTCCTCCCCCACCTACGAGCAGTACTTC.